This T cell receptor beta chain was recovered during a study of PD-L1 blockade in urothelial cancer. TCRdb's copy holds only in-frame clones and misses some; the assay was immunoSEQ multiplex PCR. The sample consists of some 77,000 clones, about 85% of them appearing once. Notes on the study in general: Stronger expansion of tumor-associated clones in blood at 3 weeks distinguished durable-benefit patients.

CDR1 SGHRS and CDR2 YFSETQ come from the germline V gene. The V segment lost 0 bases and the J segment 8 bases; nucleotides outside the gene matches: 0. The CDR3 covers 13 residues. Points on this clone: What it binds is unknown.

This clonotype was sampled from a woman aged 70 to 79 with urothelial cancer. The chain is built from TRBV5-1 and TRBJ1-4; 8 bases map to TRBD1. Sequencing used PBMCs, obtained around atezolizumab (anti-PD-L1) treatment. The CDR3 bases are TGCGCCAGCAGCTTGGGGACAGGGGAAAAACTGTTTTTT. Its protein is CASSLGTGEKLFF.